The present T cell receptor beta chain was sequenced within a study of blood T cell repertoires in COVID-19. Turning to the study itself: PBMCs, B-cell-depleted T cells, or T cells were the source of the cDNA or gDNA that made up the material.

How the authors handled the data: The assay estimated nucleated cells by amplifying reference gene primers. Data came from immunoSEQ multiplex PCR; TCRdb stores just in-frame clones and leaves some out. The D gene and trimming were derived from the DNA, and the V and J assignments and clone size from that table. The table has under 150,000 clones, approximately 82% seen once; the top ten hold about 6%. The sequence derives from a man older than 75 with active or convalescent COVID-19. The specimen was peripheral blood.

CDR3 protein: CSASGGGDSPLHF. The CDR3, as DNA: TGCAGTGCTAGTGGAGGGGGAGATTCACCCCTCCACTTT. The J gene is TRBJ1-6, the V gene TRBV20-1, with D perhaps matching TRBD1 (6 bases). The CDR3 runs 13 residues. The germline gives CDR1 DFQATT, CDR2 SNEGSKA (reference sequence). The V end was cut by 3 bases, the J end by 8 bases, with 11 bases between.